The source of this TCR beta chain is a study of blood T cell repertoires in COVID-19. This clone has only a few counts. This CDR3 is built from 16 residues. From germline, CDR1 is SEHNR and CDR2 FQNEAQ (reference sequence). Losses at the gene ends were 1 base for V and 1 base for J; bases not matched to a gene: 5. Authors' processing steps: Estimation of nucleated cell counts relied on the amplification of reference gene primers. Profiling relied on immunoSEQ multiplex PCR, and the TCRdb table lists in-frame clones only, not all of them. V and J calls plus clone size are reproduced from that table; the DNA served to infer D and trimming. The profile shows tens of thousands of clones, 73% of them singletons.

The source is a woman aged 45-65 years with active or convalescent COVID-19. Sequenced input: peripheral blood. The J gene is TRBJ2-3, the V gene TRBV7-9; 7 nucleotides line up with TRBD1. CDR3 in DNA: TGTGCCAGCAGCTTAGAGACAGGGATTGGCACAGATACGCAGTATTTT. Encoded protein: CASSLETGIGTDTQYF.